These T cell receptor beta chains were read from a single sample in a study of OX40 agonist ivuxolimab in advanced cancers. Libraries were prepared by immunoSEQ multiplex PCR; TCRdb keeps only in-frame clonotypes and omits some of them. The data contain 75,000 to 95,000 clones, around 86% of them seen just once; the ten biggest clones take up about 3.4%. The starting material was CD4+ or CD8+ T cells sorted from blood, obtained in a trial of the OX40 agonist ivuxolimab. Source of these receptors: an adult with an advanced solid tumor such as melanoma, head and neck, liver or kidney cancer. The CDR3 runs from the conserved cysteine through the conserved F or W. The D gene is left open where the match is weak. Rows may omit the clone size; those that give it use once, few, many or a size class.

V: TRBV4-1; size: NA; J: TRBJ1-2; D: NA; DNA: TGCGCCAGCAGCCAATTCGTGGTAGGGAGCGGCTACACCTTC; CDR3: CASSQFVVGSGYTF
V: TRBV4-1; size: NA; J: TRBJ2-2; D: TRBD2; DNA: TGCGCCAGCAGCCAAGGGACTAGCGGGAAGGCCACCGGGGAGCTGTTTTTT; CDR3: CASSQGTSGKATGELFF
V: TRBV10-2; size: NA; J: TRBJ2-1; D: NA; DNA: TGCGCCAGCAGGTTTCGGCGGGAAGGACATGAGCAGTTCTTC; CDR3: CASRFRREGHEQFF
V: TRBV12-5; size: NA; J: TRBJ2-7; D: NA; DNA: TGTGCTAGTGGTTTGAGAGGGAACGAGCAGTACTTC; CDR3: CASGLRGNEQYF
V: TRBV29-1; size: NA; J: TRBJ1-4; D: NA; DNA: TGCAGCGTTGAAGATTCGGGCAGCCGAGCAACTAATGAAAAACTGTTTTTT; CDR3: CSVEDSGSRATNEKLFF
V: TRBV7-3; size: once; J: TRBJ2-1; D: TRBD2; DNA: TGTGCCAGCAGCTCTCCGGGACTAGCGGCTGAGCAGTTCTTC; CDR3: CASSSPGLAAEQFF
V: TRBV7-3; size: once; J: TRBJ2-2; D: NA; DNA: TGTGCCAGCAGCGTAACCTCGGGCGGGGAGCTGTTTTTT; CDR3: CASSVTSGGELFF
V: TRBV6-1; size: few; J: TRBJ1-2; D: NA; DNA: TGTGCCAGCAGGCCCATGTGGGACCTCTATGGCTACACCTTC; CDR3: CASRPMWDLYGYTF
V: TRBV6-1; size: NA; J: TRBJ1-2; D: TRBD1; DNA: TGTGCCAGCAGTGATTTCGGAAAGGGACAGGACTATGGCTACACCTTC; CDR3: CASSDFGKGQDYGYTF
V: TRBV6-5; size: NA; J: TRBJ2-7; D: NA; DNA: TGTGCCAGCAGTACCCTTGGAACCTACGAGCAGTACTTC; CDR3: CASSTLGTYEQYF
V: TRBV9; size: NA; J: TRBJ2-3; D: NA; DNA: TGTGCCAGCAGCACAGAGGGGGGGCATACGCAGTATTTT; CDR3: CASSTEGGHTQYF
V: TRBV2; size: NA; J: TRBJ2-7; D: NA; DNA: TGTGCCAGCTTTCACGGGATGGGAGCCTACGAGCAGTACTTC; CDR3: CASFHGMGAYEQYF
V: TRBV2; size: NA; J: TRBJ2-3; D: TRBD1; DNA: TGTGCCAGCAGTAACAGGGGGGCGAGCACAGATACGCAGTATTTT; CDR3: CASSNRGASTDTQYF
V: TRBV19; size: few; J: TRBJ1-5; D: NA; DNA: TGTGCCAGTACTGCAGCCTACAATCAGCCCCAGCATTTT; CDR3: CASTAAYNQPQHF
V: TRBV5-4; size: NA; J: TRBJ2-7; D: NA; DNA: TGTGCCAGCAGCTCCAAACGGACGAGCTCCTACGAGCAGTACTTC; CDR3: CASSSKRTSSYEQYF
V: TRBV7-9; size: NA; J: TRBJ2-2; D: NA; DNA: TGTGCCAGCAGCCTACAAAGTCGGAACACCGGGGAGCTGTTTTTT; CDR3: CASSLQSRNTGELFF
V: TRBV7-2; size: NA; J: TRBJ2-1; D: TRBD1; DNA: TGTGCCAGCAGCGGGGGGGACAGGGTAATCCATGAGCAGTTCTTC; CDR3: CASSGGDRVIHEQFF
V: TRBV5-1; size: NA; J: TRBJ1-1; D: NA; DNA: TGCGCCAGCAGCCGCGCCCCGGATCTGAACACTGAAGCTTTCTTT; CDR3: CASSRAPDLNTEAFF
V: TRBV30; size: once; J: TRBJ1-2; D: TRBD1; DNA: TGTGCCTCCCCAGGGGGGGGCGGTCGGACCTACACCTTC; CDR3: CASPGGGGRTYTF
V: TRBV30; size: NA; J: TRBJ1-4; D: NA; DNA: TGTGCCTGGAGTGGGCGGTCCACCAATGAAAAACTGTTTTTT; CDR3: CAWSGRSTNEKLFF
V: TRBV2; size: once; J: TRBJ1-1; D: TRBD1; DNA: TGTGCCAGCAGTGATGAGACAGGGGGATATTTGGGCACTGAAGCTTTCTTT; CDR3: CASSDETGGYLGTEAFF
V: TRBV6-6; size: NA; J: TRBJ2-3; D: NA; DNA: TGTGCCAGCAATCAGGGTTGGGGGGCGGATACGCAGTATTTT; CDR3: CASNQGWGADTQYF
V: TRBV7-2; size: NA; J: TRBJ1-1; D: NA; DNA: TGTGCCAGCAACCTTGACAGGAACACTGAAGCTTTCTTT; CDR3: CASNLDRNTEAFF
V: TRBV5-1; size: NA; J: TRBJ2-7; D: NA; DNA: TGCGCCAGCAGCTTGGACGTGTCGGATTATAATTACTACGAGCAGTACTTC; CDR3: CASSLDVSDYNYYEQYF
V: TRBV19; size: NA; J: TRBJ2-1; D: TRBD1; DNA: TGTGCCAGTAGTAGACCAGGGGGCGGCTCACGTGAGCAGTTCTTC; CDR3: CASSRPGGGSREQFF
V: TRBV9; size: NA; J: TRBJ2-1; D: NA; DNA: TGTGCCAGCAGCGTAGAAGTGGGAGTCCGCGCCAATGAGCAGTTCTTC; CDR3: CASSVEVGVRANEQFF
V: TRBV18; size: NA; J: TRBJ2-6; D: TRBD1; DNA: TGTGCCAGCGCCCCGGGACAGGGGAACTCTGGGGCCAACGTCCTGACTTTC; CDR3: CASAPGQGNSGANVLTF
V: TRBV7-2; size: NA; J: TRBJ1-2; D: TRBD1; DNA: TGTGCCAGCAGCCTCCGGACAGGGCTAATCTATGGCTACACCTTC; CDR3: CASSLRTGLIYGYTF
V: TRBV20-1; size: few; J: TRBJ2-5; D: NA; DNA: TGCAGTGTTGGGGAGACCCAGTACTTC; CDR3: CSVGETQYF
V: TRBV2; size: NA; J: TRBJ1-5; D: NA; DNA: TGTGCCAGCAGGGGGGGTCGGGGGAGCAATCAGCCCCAGCATTTT; CDR3: CASRGGRGSNQPQHF
V: TRBV5-1; size: NA; J: TRBJ2-7; D: TRBD1; DNA: TGCGCCAGCTCCCGCGTCCAGACAGGGGGCTCCTACGAGCAGTACTTC; CDR3: CASSRVQTGGSYEQYF
V: TRBV30; size: NA; J: TRBJ2-2; D: NA; DNA: TGTGCCTGCGCGGGACCGTCACGACTCACCGGGGAGCTGTTTTTT; CDR3: CACAGPSRLTGELFF
V: TRBV10-3; size: NA; J: TRBJ2-5; D: NA; DNA: TGTGCCATCAGTGAAAGAGAGACCCAGTACTTC; CDR3: CAISERETQYF
V: TRBV15; size: NA; J: TRBJ1-1; D: NA; DNA: TGTGCCACCAGCGCACAGGGTCTGGGCACTGAAGCTTTCTTT; CDR3: CATSAQGLGTEAFF
V: TRBV18; size: NA; J: TRBJ2-2; D: NA; DNA: TGTGCCAGCTCACTCCGGGACACCAACACCGGGGAGCTGTTTTTT; CDR3: CASSLRDTNTGELFF
V: TRBV7-6; size: NA; J: TRBJ1-2; D: NA; DNA: TGTGCCAGCAGCCCCCGGTCTAACTATGGCTACACCTTC; CDR3: CASSPRSNYGYTF
V: TRBV6-6; size: NA; J: TRBJ2-3; D: NA; DNA: TGTGCCAGCAGTTACGACAGCACAGATACGCAGTATTTT; CDR3: CASSYDSTDTQYF